One and the same sample provided the 22 T cell receptor beta chains below, sequenced in a study of CD8 T cells in ankylosing spondylitis. TCRdb analysed the 5' RACE reads with MiXCR anew, one entry per CDR3 protein. The sample holds a few hundred thousand distinct CDR3 sequences, about a fifth seen once. Sequenced sample: blood, either unsorted or a sorted T cell fraction (not recorded which). The receptors shown here come from a female donor with ankylosing spondylitis or in good health (not recorded which).

In DNA, the CDR3 is TGTGCCAGCAGCCCAGCTAGCGTTTCGAACACCGGGGAGCTGTTTTTT. It encodes CASSPASVSNTGELFF. This sequence joins TRBV7-3 and TRBJ2-2, with D possibly matching TRBD2 (6 bases). Germline-derived CDR1 and CDR2 are SGHTA and FQGTGA. The CDR3 covers 16 residues. Trimming left V 5 bases short and J 0 bases short, with 13 bases between.

This clonotype was counted a few times. This chain links TRBV27 with TRBJ2-1; D is unresolved. Trimming stripped 3 bases from V and 10 bases from J, with 13 bases between. This CDR3 spans 13 amino acids. Germline V gene data show CDR1 as MNHEY and CDR2 as SMNVEV (reference sequence). The CDR3: CASSFKAPREQFF. The CDR3 region has the DNA TGTGCCAGCAGTTTCAAGGCGCCCCGGGAGCAGTTCTTC.

This clonotype has just a few counts. This chain joins TRBV10-3 and TRBJ2-7, with 7 bases aligning to TRBD2. This CDR3 spans 18 amino acids. Germline CDR1 reads ENHRY; CDR2 reads SYGVKD. Losses at the gene ends were 0 bases for V and 1 base for J; bases not matched to a gene: 12. DNA for the CDR3: TGTGCCATCAGTGAGTCAGCTAGCGGCCCAGAGGAATCCTACGAGCAGTACTTC. Translated: CAISESASGPEESYEQYF.

The table lists this clonotype with a few counts. J is TRBJ2-7 and V is TRBV20-1; 8 positions agree with TRBD2. The CDR3 runs to 15 residues. Trimming at V came to 6 bases and at J to 7 bases, leaving 17 bases not matched to a gene. Per germline, CDR1 DFQATT and CDR2 SNEGSKA (reference sequence). The CDR3: CSAPSSGSTGWEQYF. The CDR3 DNA reads TGCAGTGCCCCCTCAAGCGGGAGTACAGGCTGGGAGCAGTACTTC.

This clonotype has at least ten counts. V and J are TRBV12-3 or TRBV12-4 and TRBJ2-7, with D possibly being TRBD1 or TRBD2 (6 bases each). V gave up 5 bases and J gave up 7 bases, with 18 bases separating them. The length of the CDR3 is 14 residues. The CDR3 region has the DNA TGTGCCAGCAGTATCTACAGGGAGGTCGGTGAGCAGTACTTC. Encoded protein: CASSIYREVGEQYF.

This clonotype was detected many times. The chain joins TRBV7-9 to TRBJ2-1; 11 bases are shared with TRBD2. Germline assignment: CDR1 SEHNR and CDR2 FQNEAQ (reference sequence). The CDR3 runs 16 residues. The V gene end was trimmed by 4 bases and the J gene end by 0 bases; junction bases not matched to a gene: 2. The CDR3 protein is CASSYGLAGSYNEQFF. DNA for the CDR3: TGTGCCAGCAGCTACGGACTAGCGGGCTCCTACAATGAGCAGTTCTTC.

There are a few counts of this clonotype. The V and J genes are TRBV6-1 and TRBJ2-6, with D possibly being TRBD2 (5 bases). The CDR3 consists of 15 residues. The germline gives CDR1 MNHNS, CDR2 SASEGT. Trimming removed 5 bases at V and 0 bases at J, with 8 bases between. The chain's CDR3 is CASSREGSGANVLTF. In DNA form, the CDR3 reads TGTGCCAGCAGTCGCGAGGGCTCTGGGGCCAACGTCCTGACTTTC.

The J gene is TRBJ2-7, the V gene TRBV27; D is perhaps TRBD2 (6 bases). V was clipped by 4 bases and J by 6 bases, with 16 bases between them. Germline V lookup: CDR1 MNHEY, CDR2 SMNVEV (reference sequence). This CDR3 has 14 amino acids. Written as DNA, the CDR3 is TGTGCCAGCAGTTCGCTTCTACTGGGGGGCGAGCAGTACTTC. Translation: CASSSLLLGGEQYF.

The chain carries TRBV11-3 and TRBJ2-1; 12 bases are a match to TRBD2. Per the germline V gene, CDR1 is SGHNT and CDR2 is YENEEA. V lost 5 bases and J lost 5; bases outside the gene matches: 7. This CDR3 region has 16 residues. CDR3 DNA: TGTGCCAGCAGCAGGACTAGCGGGATAATTGACAATGAGCAGTTCTTC. This sequence encodes CASSRTSGIIDNEQFF.

This clonotype was detected many times. This chain uses TRBV20-1 with TRBJ2-1, with 10 nucleotides matching TRBD2. CDR3 length: 15 residues. Trimming cost V 6 bases and J 9 bases; bases outside gene matches: 14. CDR1 DFQATT and CDR2 SNEGSKA come from the germline V gene (reference sequence). The CDR3 reads CSAPRGLAGAVEQFF. The CDR3 DNA sequence: TGCAGTGCGCCCAGAGGCCTAGCGGGAGCAGTTGAGCAGTTCTTC.

In its sample, this clonotype was seen a few times. The gene calls are TRBV20-1 and TRBJ2-7; TRBD1 might be the D (5 bases). There are 12 residues in the CDR3. Germline CDR1 reads DFQATT; CDR2 reads SNEGSKA (reference sequence). Trimming pared 6 bases from V and 0 bases from J, leaving 9 bases between. The DNA for the CDR3 is TGCAGTGCCGACAGTACCTCCTACGAGCAGTACTTC. It translates to CSADSTSYEQYF.

This clonotype came up a few times. The V call is TRBV4-3, the J call TRBJ2-1; D possibly corresponds to TRBD1 (6 bases). Germline CDR1 is LGHNA and CDR2 is YSLEER. V was shortened by 0 bases and J by 0 bases, with 21 bases between the two germline ends. This CDR3 is built from 20 residues. Here the CDR3 reads CASSQDGTIRAFSSYNEQFF. The CDR3 DNA follows: TGCGCCAGCAGCCAAGATGGGACAATCCGTGCTTTTAGCTCCTACAATGAGCAGTTCTTC.

This clonotype was seen a handful of times. The chain joins TRBV25-1 to TRBJ2-7; D may be TRBD1 (5 bases). With 4 bases removed from V and 3 bases from J, the gap between germline ends came to 10 bases. Germline assignment: CDR1 MGHDK and CDR2 SYGVNS. The CDR3 is 13 amino acids. The CDR3 protein is CASSGQGVYEQYF. CDR3 in DNA: TGTGCCAGCAGTGGGCAGGGTGTCTACGAGCAGTACTTC.

This chain connects TRBV12-3 or TRBV12-4 to TRBJ2-7; 9 bases are shared with TRBD1. The J segment lost 5 bases and the V segment lost 6 bases, leaving 11 bases of the junction unmatched. The CDR3 contains 15 residues. The CDR3 reads CASSPLGTGPNEQYF. The CDR3 region has the DNA TGTGCCAGCAGCCCCTTGGGGACAGGGCCTAACGAGCAGTACTTC.

In its sample, this clonotype was seen a few times. V is TRBV6-2 or TRBV6-3 and J is TRBJ2-7; maybe TRBD1 (6 bases). The ends were cut back, 6 bases at V and 5 bases at J, with 17 bases in the middle. This CDR3 contains 14 residues. Germline CDR1 MNHEY, CDR2 SVGEGT. The CDR3 nucleotides are TGTGCCAGCAGCCTATTCCAGGGGAGTAACGAGCAGTACTTC. Translating it yields CASSLFQGSNEQYF.

The chain has TRBV10-3 and TRBJ2-4, with D possibly being TRBD1 (6 bases). Germline assignment: CDR1 ENHRY and CDR2 SYGVKD. This CDR3 comprises 13 residues. V was clipped by 4 bases and J by 8 bases, with 12 bases between them. The CDR3 coding sequence is TGTGCCATCAGTGGGGGCCGACAGGACATTCAGTACTTC. This codes for CAISGGRQDIQYF.

V is TRBV4-3 and J is TRBJ1-1; 8 bases match TRBD1. The length of the CDR3 is 15 residues. The ends lost 4 bases at V and 1 base at J; junction bases unmatched: 5. The germline gives CDR1 LGHNA, CDR2 YSLEER. The CDR3 reads CASSRTGGGNTEAFF. The CDR3 region has the DNA TGCGCCAGCAGCCGAACAGGGGGAGGGAACACTGAAGCTTTCTTT.

The gene calls are TRBV4-3 and TRBJ2-1; 7 nucleotides line up with TRBD2. Germline CDR1 reads LGHNA; CDR2 reads YSLEER. The CDR3 covers 20 residues. Trimming cost V 4 bases and J 0 bases; bases outside gene matches: 18. This chain's CDR3 is CASSPMVPGLPELSYNEQFF. In nucleotides, the CDR3 is TGCGCCAGCAGCCCAATGGTCCCGGGACTACCAGAACTCTCCTACAATGAGCAGTTCTTC.

This clonotype was counted ten times or more. V is TRBV10-3 and J is TRBJ2-5; tentatively, D is TRBD1 (6 bases). The CDR3 is made up of 17 amino acids. Looked up from germline, CDR1 is ENHRY and CDR2 is SYGVKD. The germline V and J ends were trimmed by 0 bases and 1 base, with 15 bases remaining between them. In DNA form, the CDR3 reads TGTGCCATCAGTGAGTCTGGCAGGGGATCCGGCCAAGAGACCCAGTACTTC. This codes for CAISESGRGSGQETQYF.

This clonotype was found many times. V gene TRBV7-9 combines with J gene TRBJ2-5, with TRBD1 matching 8 bases. From germline, CDR1 is SEHNR and CDR2 FQNEAQ (reference sequence). The CDR3 runs 14 residues. V gave up 3 bases and J gave up 5 bases; unmatched junction bases: 5. The CDR3 loop is CASSLAGGFETQYF. The CDR3 nucleotides read TGTGCCAGCAGCTTGGCAGGGGGCTTCGAGACCCAGTACTTC.

This chain links TRBV11-1 with TRBJ1-5; 9 bases fit TRBD1. From germline, CDR1 is SGHAT and CDR2 FQDESV (reference sequence). J lost 5 bases, V lost 0 bases, and 2 bases had no gene match. The CDR3 has 15 amino acids. CDR3 sequence (DNA): TGTGCCAGCAGCTTAGCGGGACAGGGACATCAGCCCCAGCATTTT. Its protein is CASSLAGQGHQPQHF.

This clonotype showed up just a few times. The rearrangement uses TRBV2 and TRBJ2-7, with D possibly matching TRBD2 (5 bases). Germline V gene data show CDR1 as SNHLY and CDR2 as FYNNEI. The germline V and J ends were trimmed by 4 bases and 3 bases, with 16 bases remaining between them. The CDR3 extends over 15 amino acids. The CDR3 loop reads CASSATIRLIYEQYF. As DNA, the CDR3 is TGTGCCAGCAGTGCGACTATAAGACTTATCTACGAGCAGTACTTC. The full variable domain, its missing parts supplied by reference TRBV2 and TRBJ2-7, is EPEVTQTPSHQVTQMGQEVILRCVPISNHLYFYWYRQILGQKVEFLVSFYNNEISEKSEIFDDQFSVERPDGSNFTLKIRSTKLEDSAMYFCASSATIRLIYEQYFGPGTRLTVT.